This entry features one TCR beta chain sequence. Antigen: not known. Germline CDR1 and CDR2: SGDLS and YYNGEE. The CDR3 length is 14 residues. Trimming took 0 bases from V and 4 from J, leaving 10 bases between them. The entry originates in a study of shared clonotypes between healthy human individuals. At a deep level, the assay was run. Clones were read by immunoSEQ multiplex PCR, and TCRdb kept only the in-frame ones, dropping some. Of around 1.9 million clones in the sample, around 93% were seen once. Overall study results and limits: Clonotypes shared by all four sorted-subset donors had higher generation probabilities than non-shared clonotypes. Memory subsets had estimated richness that was generally smaller than that of naive subsets. Rarefaction indicated that sorted-subset sequencing remained incomplete although depth was large.

Selected positively for CCR7 and CD45RO-negative, naive CD8 cells excluded terminally differentiated effector memory CD45RA+ cells. The source material was naive CD8+ T cells from PBMCs. This TCR was recovered from a man between 18 and 35 years old in good health. Some clones in this sample may be carry-over from other donors' samples. V is TRBV9 and J is TRBJ2-5; D is perhaps TRBD2 (6 bases). CDR3 DNA sequence: TGTGCCAGCAGCGTAGAAGGACTAAGAGAGACCCAGTACTTC. Protein sequence: CASSVEGLRETQYF.